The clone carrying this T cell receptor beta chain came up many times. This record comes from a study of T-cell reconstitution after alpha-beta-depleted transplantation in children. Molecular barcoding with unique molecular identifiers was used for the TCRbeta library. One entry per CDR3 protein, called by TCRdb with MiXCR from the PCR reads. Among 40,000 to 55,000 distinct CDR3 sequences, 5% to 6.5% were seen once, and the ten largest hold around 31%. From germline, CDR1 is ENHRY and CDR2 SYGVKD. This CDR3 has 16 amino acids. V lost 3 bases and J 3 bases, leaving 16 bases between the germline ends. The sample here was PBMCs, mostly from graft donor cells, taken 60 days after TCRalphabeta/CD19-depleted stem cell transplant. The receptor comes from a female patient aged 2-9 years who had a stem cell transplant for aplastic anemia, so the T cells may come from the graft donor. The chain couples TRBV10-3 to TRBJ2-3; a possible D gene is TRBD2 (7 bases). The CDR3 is CAISERGALFTDTQYF. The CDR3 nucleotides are TGTGCCATCAGTGAACGGGGGGCCCTTTTTACAGATACGCAGTATTTT.